This T cell receptor beta chain was identified during a study of blood T cell repertoires in COVID-19. TCRdb's table, derived via immunoSEQ multiplex PCR, lists solely in-frame clones and lacks some. This table holds about 270,000 clones, roughly 93% found once. The CDR3 loop spans 12 amino acids. Trimming shortened V by 6 bases and J by 3 bases, and 8 bases separated the two germline ends. CDR1 is LGHNT, CDR2 FRNRAP, per germline. The receptor was derived from a middle-aged woman with acute COVID-19. The chain couples TRBV12-5 to TRBJ2-5; weak D call: TRBD2 (5 bases). The specimen was PBMCs or T cells enriched from blood (not recorded which). The CDR3 sequence is CASGMEEETQYF. In DNA, the CDR3 is TGTGCTAGTGGGATGGAGGAAGAGACCCAGTACTTC.